Detailed here is one T cell receptor beta chain. Its antigen is currently unknown. CDR3 length: 11 residues. Germline CDR1 is MNHEY and CDR2 is SVGAGI. Trimming stripped 4 bases from V and 3 bases from J, with 3 bases between. TCR beta rearrangements were amplified from peripheral blood genomic DNA. The data were obtained in a study of T cell repertoires in aging, cancer and after chemotherapy. Rearranged V-D-J TRB sequences were amplified with a mixed TRB-A/B primer pool. MiXCR, run by TCRdb on the multiplex PCR reads, gives a single entry per CDR3 protein. Here the sample spans over 800 distinct CDR3 sequences, 20% to 25% being singletons. General study findings and limits: Age-matched healthy donors had significantly more diverse, less clonal blood TCR repertoires than untreated cancer patients. In each cancer cohort, median generation probability increased across chemotherapy, suggesting thymic output rebounded. In healthy donors, age-related TCR diversity loss mainly reflected lost richness.

The rearrangement links TRBV6-5 to TRBJ2-5; D unclear. The material sequenced was blood. This clonotype was obtained from a human donor with a solid tumor. The CDR3 sequence: CASSLKETQYF. In DNA, the CDR3 is TGTGCCAGCAGTTTGAAAGAGACCCAGTACTTC.